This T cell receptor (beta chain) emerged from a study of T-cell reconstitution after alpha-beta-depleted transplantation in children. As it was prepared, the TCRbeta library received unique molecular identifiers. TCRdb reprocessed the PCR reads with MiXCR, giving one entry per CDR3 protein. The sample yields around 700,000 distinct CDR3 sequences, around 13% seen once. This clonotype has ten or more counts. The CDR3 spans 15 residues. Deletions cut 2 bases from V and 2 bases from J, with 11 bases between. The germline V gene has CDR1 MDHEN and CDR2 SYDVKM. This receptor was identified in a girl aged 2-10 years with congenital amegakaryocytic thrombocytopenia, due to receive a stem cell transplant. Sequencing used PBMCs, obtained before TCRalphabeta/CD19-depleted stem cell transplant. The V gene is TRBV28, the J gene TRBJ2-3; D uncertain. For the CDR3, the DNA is TGTGCCAGCAGTTTAGGCGCCCAGGCCACAGATACGCAGTATTTT. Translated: CASSLGAQATDTQYF. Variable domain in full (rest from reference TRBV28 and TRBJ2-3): DVKVTQSSRYLVKRTGEKVFLECVQDMDHENMFWYRQDPGLGLRLIYFSYDVKMKEKGDIPEGYSVSREKKERFSLILESASTNQTSMYLCASSLGAQATDTQYFGPGTRLTVL.